These T cell receptor beta chains were read from a single sample in a study of tumor-infiltrating lymphocytes in primary liver carcinoma. MiXCR was run by TCRdb on the multiplex PCR reads, yielding one entry per CDR3 protein. Of over 75,000 distinct CDR3 sequences listed, around 68% are singletons. The specimen sequenced was tumor-adjacent normal liver tissue. The origin of the receptors is a man between 35 and 55 years old with primary liver carcinoma and hepatitis B virus infection. Both conserved end residues are trimmed from each CDR3. Not every row has a clone size; where given, it reads once, few, many or a size class.

TRBV10-2	TRBJ1-5	few	ASTGGDNQPQH
TRBV6-5	TRBJ2-3	many	ASSPLPVGTQY
TRBV7-9	TRBJ2-1	NA	ASSQASGSAYEQF
TRBV10-3	TRBJ1-1	NA	ATGGVQNHEAF
TRBV7-2	TRBJ1-2	NA	ASSLGTGWDGYT
TRBV6-5	TRBJ2-7	many	ASSPDRARSYEQY
TRBV11-2	TRBJ1-1	NA	VSWGGEAF
TRBV7-2	TRBJ1-1	few	ASSRIEGFTEAF
TRBV4-1	TRBJ2-7	NA	ASSQDRYERY
TRBV10-2	TRBJ2-1	NA	ASTSDGGVEQF
TRBV11-2	TRBJ1-4	NA	TSSLEVGAEKLS
TRBV28	TRBJ2-7	few	ASTTGTVSSYEQY
TRBV10-3	TRBJ1-1	many	AISNREGDTEAF
TRBV6-5	TRBJ2-7	many	ASSPNPLGTEQY
TRBV5-5	TRBJ2-3	NA	ASSSLTGTGTQY
TRBV11-2	TRBJ2-1	NA	ASIFLLNEQF
TRBV6-5	TRBJ2-3	NA	ASCTWTKGEEQY
TRBV12-3/TRBV12-4	TRBJ2-7	NA	VILQSGQRYEQY
TRBV11-2	TRBJ1-6	once	ASSRRTGVDSPLH
TRBV11-2	TRBJ2-7	NA	ASILGGTLPYELY
TRBV7-9	TRBJ2-1	few	ANGPPREYYNEQF
TRBV4-1	TRBJ2-3	NA	ASSQASDRDMQY
TRBV28	TRBJ2-7	NA	ASSSGTGQREQY
TRBV4-2	TRBJ2-7	many	ASSQDRDYEQY
TRBV4-1	TRBJ2-7	many	ASSQDTGLQIQY
TRBV29-1	TRBJ2-1	NA	CVVLTPRNEEF
TRBV14	TRBJ2-3	NA	ASSQVTRGTSRTLFSDMQY
TRBV5-1	TRBJ2-7	NA	AGSPDRAYEQY
TRBV6-1	TRBJ2-7	many	ASSERGQAYEQY
TRBV13	TRBJ2-7	NA	ADSLRGEQY
TRBV11-2	TRBJ1-2	NA	ASSLTAGTANYDCT